The entry that follows covers one T cell receptor beta chain sequence. The sample is drawn from a study of blood T cell repertoires in COVID-19. Overall study: COVID-19 samples from acute and convalescent phases originated in the United States, Italy and Spain.

In Seattle, patients joined the study during active infection and were tracked longitudinally. With 7 bases removed from V and 4 bases from J, the gap between germline ends came to 16 bases. CDR1 LGHNA and CDR2 YNFKEQ come from the germline V gene. This CDR3 region has 14 residues. TCRdb keeps only in-frame clones here, not all; method: immunoSEQ multiplex PCR. Of over 80,000 clones listed, under 80% are singletons. Input material: peripheral blood. The source is a man aged 70-80 years with COVID-19, enrolled during active disease. V is TRBV4-2 and J is TRBJ1-2; D is perhaps TRBD1 (5 bases). The CDR3 nucleotides are TGTGCCAGCACCGCACCAGGGACTGGCTATGGCTACACCTTC. Translation: CASTAPGTGYGYTF.